This T cell receptor beta chain was found in a study of T cells after yellow fever vaccination. Study-level background: The authors prepared low-cell-number fractions using SMART-Seq v4 Ultra Low Input.

Whole-study findings and limits: Post-booster samples contained most primary-vaccination clones (more than 95% CD4, about 87% CD8). The secondary response showed a weaker magnitude and a faster peak, day 5 versus 15.

In making TCR cDNA, 5'RACE template switching added a universal primer site and UMIs to it. TCRdb re-called the 5' RACE reads with MiXCR, one entry per CDR3 protein. The table includes about 73,000 distinct CDR3 sequences, 7.7% detected once. This clonotype came up a few times. The target antigen is unknown. The CDR3 sequence is 13 residues long. The V gene's germline CDR1 is SEHNR and CDR2 FQNEAQ (reference sequence). The germline V and J ends were trimmed by 4 bases and 0 bases, with 5 bases remaining between them. Material: CD8+ T cells sorted from PBMCs, obtained on the day of the yellow fever booster vaccination. The receptor was isolated from a man aged 30 to 45 who received the YFV17D yellow fever vaccine. V and J are TRBV7-9 and TRBJ2-3; D is unclear. The CDR3 loop is CASSSASTDTQYF. The CDR3 DNA is TGTGCCAGCAGCTCCGCTAGCACAGATACGCAGTATTTT.